This T cell receptor beta chain was retrieved from a study of blood T cell repertoires in COVID-19. This clone turned up a few times. TCRdb's table, derived via immunoSEQ multiplex PCR, lists solely in-frame clones and lacks some. Here the sample spans 150,000 or so clones, around 88% being singletons. The germline V gene has CDR1 SGDLS and CDR2 YYNGEE. With 0 bases removed from V and 7 bases from J, the gap between germline ends came to 17 bases. CDR3 length: 15 amino acids. The gene calls are TRBV9 and TRBJ2-7; maybe TRBD2 (8 bases). This receptor was taken from a human donor in a cohort sampled during active COVID-19. The sequenced sample consisted of peripheral blood. The CDR3, as DNA: TGTGCCAGCAGCGTAGAAGGGGGCATAGCGGGAGAGCAGTACTTC. Encoded protein: CASSVEGGIAGEQYF.